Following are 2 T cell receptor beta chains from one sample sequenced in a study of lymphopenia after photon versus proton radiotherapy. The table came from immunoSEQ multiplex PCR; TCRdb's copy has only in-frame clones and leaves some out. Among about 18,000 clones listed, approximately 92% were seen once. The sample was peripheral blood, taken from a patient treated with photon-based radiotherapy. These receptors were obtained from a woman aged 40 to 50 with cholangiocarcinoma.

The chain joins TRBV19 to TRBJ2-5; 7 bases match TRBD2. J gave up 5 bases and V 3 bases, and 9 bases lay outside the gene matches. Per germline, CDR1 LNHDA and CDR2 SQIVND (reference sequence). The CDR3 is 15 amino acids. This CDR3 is CASSIAAGRAETQYF. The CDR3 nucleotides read TGTGCCAGTAGTATCGCGGCAGGGAGGGCGGAGACCCAGTACTTC.

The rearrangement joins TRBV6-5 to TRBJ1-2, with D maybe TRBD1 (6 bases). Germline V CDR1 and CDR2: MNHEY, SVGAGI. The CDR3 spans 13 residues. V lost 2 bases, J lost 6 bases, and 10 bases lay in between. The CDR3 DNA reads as TGTGCCAGCAGTTACCCGGGGGCGCATGGCTACACCTTC. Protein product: CASSYPGAHGYTF.